This is a list of T cell receptor beta chains from one sample in a study of blood T cell repertoires in COVID-19. This table comes from immunoSEQ multiplex PCR, and its TCRdb copy is limited to in-frame clones, with some not included. The table shows 140,000 or so clones, with almost 85% occurring only once. Sequenced sample: peripheral blood. The source is a man between 50 and 59 years old with acute or convalescent COVID-19. CDR3s include the opening cysteine and the closing phenylalanine or tryptophan. D genes are given only for firm matches. Only part of the rows carry a size: once, few, many, or a class if the clone is expanded.

NA | NA | TRBJ2-1 | TRBV9 | TGTGCCAGCAGCGCACCATCCCGCGGCTACAATGAGCAGTTCTTC | CASSAPSRGYNEQFF
NA | NA | TRBJ1-4 | TRBV5-1 | TGCGCCAGCAGCTTGCAGACAGGCCCGGGAGAAAAACTGTTTTTT | CASSLQTGPGEKLFF
TRBD2 | NA | TRBJ2-1 | TRBV6-2/TRBV6-3 | TGTGCCAGCAGTTATTGGCCTAGCGGATACTCCTACAATGAGCAGTTCTTC | CASSYWPSGYSYNEQFF
NA | NA | TRBJ1-6 | TRBV24-1 | TGTGCCACCGACGAGGTTAGCTCCTATAATTCACCCCTCCACTTT | CATDEVSSYNSPLHF
TRBD1 | NA | TRBJ2-5 | TRBV27 | TGTGCCAGCAGTATCCGACTAAGGGGGCTTGAGACCCAGTACTTC | CASSIRLRGLETQYF
NA | NA | TRBJ2-7 | TRBV4-1 | TGCGCCAGCAGCCCCCGGCGGGGCCCCTACGAGCAGTACTTC | CASSPRRGPYEQYF
TRBD1 | NA | TRBJ1-2 | TRBV14 | TGTGCCAGCAGCCAAGTTAATAGCGGACAGGCCTATGGCTACACCTTC | CASSQVNSGQAYGYTF
NA | NA | TRBJ1-1 | TRBV5-4 | TGTGCCAGCAGCCCCGCCCAGGGGAAAATGAACACTGAAGCTTTCTTT | CASSPAQGKMNTEAFF
TRBD1 | NA | TRBJ2-5 | TRBV2 | TGTGCCAGCAGTGACAGAGGGGACAGGGGTAGAGAGACCCAGTACTTC | CASSDRGDRGRETQYF
NA | NA | TRBJ1-1 | TRBV4-1 | TGCGCCAGCAGTCTTACAGGGTACGCGAACACTGAAGCTTTCTTT | CASSLTGYANTEAFF
NA | NA | TRBJ1-1 | TRBV7-6 | TGTGCCAGCAGCTTAGCGTTTTGGGGCAGGGCGAGCACTGAAGCTTTCTTT | CASSLAFWGRASTEAFF
NA | medium-sized | TRBJ2-7 | TRBV12-3/TRBV12-4 | TGTGCCAGCAGTTTTGGGGGCGGAAACGAGCAGTACTTC | CASSFGGGNEQYF
NA | NA | TRBJ2-7 | TRBV3-1/TRBV3-2 | TGTGCCAGCAGCCAAGACCTTACGGGGACCTACGAGCAGTACTTC | CASSQDLTGTYEQYF
NA | NA | TRBJ2-1 | TRBV19 | TGTGCCAGTAGTAATGTAGCGGCGAGAAGCGAGCAGTTCTTC | CASSNVAARSEQFF
TRBD2 | NA | TRBJ2-2 | TRBV3-1/TRBV3-2 | TGTGCCAGCAGCCAACTCCGGACTAGCGGGAGTGAAGACACCGGGGAGCTGTTTTTT | CASSQLRTSGSEDTGELFF
NA | few | TRBJ1-2 | TRBV27 | TGTGCCAGCCGATTATCTACTAGCGGGACGGCCTATGGCTACACCTTC | CASRLSTSGTAYGYTF
TRBD2 | NA | TRBJ2-3 | TRBV28 | TGTGCCAGCAGTTTAGGCTTCCTCGGGGGTGGCCTAGCGGGAGTAGATACGCAGTATTTT | CASSLGFLGGGLAGVDTQYF
TRBD1 | few | TRBJ1-2 | TRBV12-3/TRBV12-4 | TGTGCCAGCAGTTTTGGACAGGGGTGGGGCTACACCTTC | CASSFGQGWGYTF
NA | NA | TRBJ1-2 | TRBV5-1 | TGCGCCAGCAGCTTGGGCGGGGGGTGGGGGGTGCTGAAACTTAACTATGGCTACACCTTC | CASSLGGGWGVLKLNYGYTF
NA | NA | TRBJ1-2 | TRBV27 | TGTGCCAGCAGTTTATCGAGGGCCATCGCAGACGGCTACACCTTC | CASSLSRAIADGYTF
NA | few | TRBJ2-1 | TRBV19 | TGTGCCAGTAGTATAGTTGCAGCCTACAATGAGCAGTTCTTC | CASSIVAAYNEQFF
NA | NA | TRBJ1-3 | TRBV5-1 | TGCGCCAGCAGCTTGGGGGCCGCGAGCTCTGGAAACACCATATATTTT | CASSLGAASSGNTIYF
NA | few | TRBJ1-2 | TRBV3-1/TRBV3-2 | TGTGCCAGCAGCCAATGGGCAGAGTACTATGGCTACACCTTC | CASSQWAEYYGYTF
TRBD1 | NA | TRBJ1-4 | TRBV10-3 | TGTGCCATCAGTGAGGGCCCACACAGGGGGCATGAAAAACTGTTTTTT | CAISEGPHRGHEKLFF
NA | NA | TRBJ2-7 | TRBV30 | TGTGCCTGGAGTTCAGGGATTACCTACGAGCAGTACTTC | CAWSSGITYEQYF
NA | NA | TRBJ1-3 | TRBV19 | TGTGCCAGTAGCCTGACTCATCTATCAGGAAACACCATATATTTT | CASSLTHLSGNTIYF
TRBD1 | NA | TRBJ1-1 | TRBV7-8 | TGTGCCAGCAGCATCGTTGCCGGGACAGGGGGCACTGAAGCTTTCTTT | CASSIVAGTGGTEAFF
NA | NA | TRBJ2-7 | TRBV5-1 | TGCGCCAGCAGCCGAGACAGAGAAACTTACGAGCAGTACTTC | CASSRDRETYEQYF
TRBD2 | once | TRBJ2-3 | TRBV5-4 | TGTGCCAGCAGCTTGGGCCTAGCGGGGGGCACCGATACGCAGTATTTT | CASSLGLAGGTDTQYF
TRBD2 | NA | TRBJ2-7 | TRBV2 | TGTGCCAGCAGGGCCTTAGCGGGAGGGCCGGACGAGCAGTACTTC | CASRALAGGPDEQYF
TRBD1 | NA | TRBJ2-7 | TRBV5-1 | TGCGCCAGCAGCCCACTCCCGACAGGGAGCTCCTACGAGCAGTACTTC | CASSPLPTGSSYEQYF
TRBD2 | NA | TRBJ2-7 | TRBV30 | TGTGCCTGGACTAGGACTAGCGAAGGCTCCTACGAGCAGTACTTC | CAWTRTSEGSYEQYF
NA | NA | TRBJ2-6 | TRBV15 | TGTGCCACCAGCAGAGATCTTTCCGGGGCCAACGTCCTGACTTTC | CATSRDLSGANVLTF
TRBD1 | NA | TRBJ1-2 | TRBV3-1/TRBV3-2 | TGTGCCAGCAGCTCACAAATTTCCCCGGGGGACAGGGGGACCTTC | CASSSQISPGDRGTF
TRBD1 | NA | TRBJ2-7 | TRBV6-5 | TGTGCCAGCAGCCGCGGACAGGGCGGTGAGCAGTACTTC | CASSRGQGGEQYF
NA | NA | TRBJ2-5 | TRBV5-4 | TGTGCCAGCAGCTTCGGGCAGGGGGAGACCCAGTACTTC | CASSFGQGETQYF
TRBD2 | NA | TRBJ2-7 | TRBV10-1 | TGCGCCAGCAGTGAAGGCCTGGCTAGCGGAGACCCCTACGAGCAGTACTTC | CASSEGLASGDPYEQYF
NA | NA | TRBJ1-2 | TRBV4-1 | TGCGCCAGCAGCCTACTGACGGGAGCTAACTATGGCTACACCTTC | CASSLLTGANYGYTF
TRBD2 | NA | TRBJ2-7 | TRBV27 | TGTGCCAGCAGTCCGGGACTAGCCGTCATCAACGAGCAGTACTTC | CASSPGLAVINEQYF
NA | NA | TRBJ1-5 | TRBV7-6 | TGTGCCAGCAGCTCAGCTCAGGTAAGAAGGTATCAGCCCCAGCATTTT | CASSSAQVRRYQPQHF